These T cell receptor beta chains were read from a single sample in a study of blood T cell repertoires in COVID-19. Libraries were prepared by immunoSEQ multiplex PCR; TCRdb keeps only in-frame clonotypes and omits some of them. This table holds 250,000 or so clones, around 86% found once. The sequencing input was peripheral blood. The receptors derive from a woman in her sixties with COVID-19, enrolled during active disease. The CDR3 runs from the conserved cysteine through the conserved F or W. Fields, in order: D gene, clone size, J gene, V gene, CDR3 protein, CDR3 DNA. D genes are given only for firm matches. Size values are once, few and many counts, or a class for expanded clones, and some rows have none.

.,once,TRBJ2-1,TRBV7-3,CASSSTPPRASYNEQFF,TGTGCCAGCAGTTCGACACCCCCGCGGGCGTCCTACAATGAGCAGTTCTTC
TRBD1,.,TRBJ2-1,TRBV5-4,CASSGADRAGNEQFF,TGTGCCAGCAGTGGCGCGGACAGGGCTGGCAATGAGCAGTTCTTC
TRBD2,once,TRBJ2-3,TRBV4-2,CASSQGVAGPQSPDTQYF,TGTGCCAGCAGCCAAGGGGTAGCGGGGCCCCAAAGCCCAGATACGCAGTATTTT
.,.,TRBJ2-6,TRBV6-5,CASRVGGSGANVLTF,TGTGCCAGCAGAGTAGGGGGATCTGGGGCCAACGTCCTGACTTTC
TRBD2,.,TRBJ2-3,TRBV29-1,CSVEEPLTSTITDTQYF,TGCAGCGTTGAAGAACCCCTGACTAGCACAATCACAGATACGCAGTATTTT
TRBD1,.,TRBJ2-1,TRBV7-9,CASSRGTGIFNEQFF,TGTGCCAGCAGCCGAGGGACAGGGATTTTCAATGAGCAGTTCTTC
TRBD2,.,TRBJ2-1,TRBV6-5,CASSPTSGSYNEQFF,TGTGCCAGCAGTCCAACTAGCGGGAGCTACAATGAGCAGTTCTTC
.,.,TRBJ2-1,TRBV4-1,CASSQAGGPSGSNEQFF,TGCGCCAGCAGCCAAGCGGGGGGCCCTAGCGGAAGCAATGAGCAGTTCTTC
TRBD1,.,TRBJ2-2,TRBV7-2,CASSSYLRTGITGELFF,TGTGCCAGCAGCTCCTACCTCCGGACAGGGATTACCGGGGAGCTGTTTTTT
TRBD1,.,TRBJ1-4,TRBV15,CATSRDLGWTGGEDEKLFF,TGTGCCACCAGCAGAGATTTGGGGTGGACAGGGGGCGAAGATGAAAAACTGTTTTTT
.,.,TRBJ1-6,TRBV28,CASSLPEGRNSPLHF,TGTGCCAGCAGTCTCCCGGAGGGGCGAAATTCACCCCTCCACTTT
TRBD1,.,TRBJ2-1,TRBV5-4,CASRMDRTNEQFF,TGTGCCAGCAGGATGGACAGGACCAATGAGCAGTTCTTC
TRBD1,.,TRBJ1-1,TRBV10-3,CAISTDRGRTTEAFF,TGTGCCATCAGTACGGACAGGGGACGGACCACTGAAGCTTTCTTT
TRBD1,.,TRBJ1-5,TRBV7-2,CASSARQGDQPQHF,TGTGCCAGCAGCGCCCGACAGGGAGATCAGCCCCAGCATTTT
.,.,TRBJ2-1,TRBV2,CASKGTTRTGEQFF,TGTGCCAGCAAGGGCACGACTAGGACCGGTGAGCAGTTCTTC
.,.,TRBJ2-7,TRBV19,CASSIGGSYEQYF,TGTGCCAGTAGTATAGGCGGATCCTACGAGCAGTACTTC
.,few,TRBJ1-4,TRBV15,CATSGGANEKLFF,TGTGCCACCAGCGGGGGGGCAAACGAAAAACTGTTTTTT
TRBD1,.,TRBJ1-3,TRBV10-3,CAISRRTGSSGNTIYF,TGTGCCATCAGCCGAAGGACAGGGTCTTCTGGAAACACCATATATTTT
.,.,TRBJ2-2,TRBV11-2,CASSLALGLSTGELFF,TGTGCCAGCAGCTTGGCCCTCGGACTAAGCACCGGGGAGCTGTTTTTT
.,few,TRBJ1-2,TRBV27,CASAREGVVGYTF,TGTGCCAGCGCCCGTGAGGGGGTTGTTGGCTACACCTTC
.,once,TRBJ2-5,TRBV5-1,CASSPRGQETQYF,TGCGCCAGCAGCCCTAGGGGACAAGAGACCCAGTACTTC
.,.,TRBJ2-3,TRBV29-1,CSVDGDRPYTDTQYF,TGCAGCGTTGATGGAGACAGACCCTACACAGATACGCAGTATTTT
.,.,TRBJ2-1,TRBV27,CASSPRTGVTRGGSYNEQFF,TGTGCCAGCAGTCCCCGCACCGGGGTTACTCGGGGAGGCTCCTACAATGAGCAGTTCTTC
.,few,TRBJ1-4,TRBV6-1,CASSDRVFEKLFF,TGTGCCAGCAGTGACAGGGTTTTTGAAAAACTGTTTTTT
TRBD2,.,TRBJ2-1,TRBV29-1,CSLHGAGGPSEQFF,TGCAGCCTGCATGGAGCGGGAGGGCCGAGTGAGCAGTTCTTC
.,.,TRBJ1-3,TRBV30,CAWRGASGNTIYF,TGTGCCTGGAGAGGAGCTTCTGGAAACACCATATATTTT
TRBD1,.,TRBJ2-3,TRBV14,CASSQDQGARTNTQYF,TGTGCCAGCAGCCAAGATCAGGGGGCGCGGACCAATACGCAGTATTTT
.,few,TRBJ1-1,TRBV28,CASSLPGVISTEAFF,TGTGCCAGCAGTTTACCAGGGGTAATCTCCACTGAAGCTTTCTTT
.,.,TRBJ1-1,TRBV9,CASSVTSSGAPEAFF,TGTGCCAGCAGCGTAACGTCTTCAGGGGCCCCCGAAGCTTTCTTT
TRBD1,.,TRBJ1-1,TRBV5-1,CASSQTTGGGEAFF,TGCGCCAGCAGCCAGACAACAGGGGGCGGTGAAGCTTTCTTT
TRBD1,.,TRBJ1-6,TRBV30,CAWSPGGNNSPLHF,TGTGCCTGGAGTCCAGGGGGAAATAATTCACCCCTCCACTTT
.,.,TRBJ2-3,TRBV7-2,CASSPTRGGIITDTQYF,TGTGCCAGCTCTCCCACTCGAGGCGGGATTATCACAGATACGCAGTATTTT
.,.,TRBJ2-1,TRBV10-3,CAISEPSTVGGNNEQFF,TGTGCCATCAGTGAGCCCTCGACTGTGGGGGGAAACAATGAGCAGTTCTTC
.,.,TRBJ2-3,TRBV19,CASSISGSTDTQYF,TGTGCCAGTAGTATATCCGGGAGCACAGATACGCAGTATTTT
.,.,TRBJ1-5,TRBV28,CASRVHHSNQPQHF,TGTGCCAGCAGAGTACACCATAGCAATCAGCCCCAGCATTTT
TRBD1,.,TRBJ1-5,TRBV28,CASRRGQGRQPQHF,TGTGCCAGCCGGAGGGGACAGGGTCGTCAGCCCCAGCATTTT
.,.,TRBJ1-3,TRBV18,CASSPSHFSGNTIYF,TGTGCCAGCTCACCAAGTCACTTCTCTGGAAACACCATATATTTT
.,.,TRBJ1-6,TRBV9,CASSPQGNSPLHF,TGTGCCAGCAGCCCACAGGGTAATTCACCCCTCCACTTT
.,few,TRBJ1-5,TRBV7-9,CASSFEGGQPQHF,TGTGCCAGCAGCTTTGAGGGAGGCCAGCCCCAGCATTTT
.,.,TRBJ1-1,TRBV5-1,CASSLVGLNTEAFF,TGCGCCAGCAGCTTGGTGGGCCTGAACACTGAAGCTTTCTTT
TRBD1,.,TRBJ1-4,TRBV5-5,CASSRQGMKGLFF,TGTGCCAGCAGCCGACAGGGAATGAAAGGGCTGTTTTTT
TRBD1,.,TRBJ2-7,TRBV5-1,CASSFLAGTGVNEQYF,TGCGCCAGCAGCTTTCTCGCCGGGACAGGGGTAAACGAGCAGTACTTC
TRBD2,.,TRBJ2-1,TRBV15,CATRETGTSGDNEQFF,TGTGCCACCAGGGAAACAGGGACTAGCGGGGACAATGAGCAGTTCTTC
TRBD1,.,TRBJ1-2,TRBV19,CASSTRGAVNFGYTF,TGTGCCAGTAGTACCAGGGGGGCTGTAAACTTTGGCTACACCTTC
.,.,TRBJ1-1,TRBV10-2,CASSAVQGQSSMNTEAFF,TGCGCCAGCAGTGCTGTCCAGGGCCAATCCTCTATGAACACTGAAGCTTTCTTT
TRBD2,.,TRBJ2-3,TRBV23-1,CASRILAGGPSDTQYF,TGCGCCAGCAGGATTCTAGCGGGAGGGCCCTCAGATACGCAGTATTTT
.,.,TRBJ1-6,TRBV4-1,CASSQDLGSSYNSPLHF,TGCGCCAGCAGCCAAGATCTAGGGAGCTCCTATAATTCACCCCTCCACTTT
.,.,TRBJ1-4,TRBV27,CASSPGGANEKLFF,TGTGCCAGCAGCCCGGGAGGGGCTAATGAAAAACTGTTTTTT
TRBD2,.,TRBJ2-1,TRBV10-1,CASSEAGGVAEQFF,TGCGCCAGCAGTGAGGCGGGAGGGGTAGCTGAGCAGTTCTTC
TRBD2,once,TRBJ2-7,TRBV7-8,CASSSPTSGSYEQYF,TGTGCCAGCAGCTCACCGACTAGCGGGAGTTACGAGCAGTACTTC
.,.,TRBJ1-2,TRBV24-1,CATSDFFYGYTF,TGTGCCACCAGTGATTTCTTTTATGGCTACACCTTC
TRBD2,.,TRBJ2-3,TRBV4-1,CASSQDFNPSGRTDTQYF,TGCGCCAGCAGCCAAGATTTTAATCCCAGCGGGAGGACGGATACGCAGTATTTT
TRBD1,.,TRBJ1-5,TRBV24-1,CATSDPGTGIAQPQHF,TGTGCCACCAGTGATCCCGGGACAGGGATTGCGCAGCCCCAGCATTTT
TRBD1,.,TRBJ1-2,TRBV6-5,CASRGGRNYGYTF,TGTGCCAGCAGAGGGGGCAGGAATTATGGCTACACCTTC
TRBD2,.,TRBJ2-1,TRBV2,CASRREGTGNEQFF,TGTGCCAGCAGGCGGGAGGGTACGGGCAATGAGCAGTTCTTC